The 15 T cell receptor beta chains given below trace back to one sample, sequenced in a study of PD-L1 blockade in urothelial cancer. Here immunoSEQ multiplex PCR was the method, and the copy in TCRdb shows in-frame clones only, minus some. The repertoire holds about 15,000 clones, with 75% to 90% as singletons. The sequencing here drew on PBMCs, taken around atezolizumab (anti-PD-L1) treatment. These receptors were collected from a man over 45 with urothelial cancer.

This chain links TRBV5-1 with TRBJ2-1; TRBD1 might be the D (5 bases). V dropped 0 bases and J dropped 4 bases, with 14 bases sitting between them. CDR3 size: 16 residues. Looked up from germline, CDR1 is SGHRS and CDR2 is YFSETQ. The CDR3 reads CASSLEGVVGYNEQFF. DNA of the CDR3: TGCGCCAGCAGCTTGGAAGGGGTAGTAGGATACAATGAGCAGTTCTTC.

The chain has TRBV19 and TRBJ2-1; possible D gene TRBD2, 6 bases. Trimming cost V 4 bases and J 6 bases, with 13 bases left between them. The germline CDR1 and CDR2 sequences are LNHDA and SQIVND (reference sequence). This CDR3 has 14 residues. Here the CDR3 reads CASSRGEVFNEQFF. The DNA of the CDR3 is TGTGCCAGTAGTAGGGGGGAGGTCTTCAATGAGCAGTTCTTC.

The chain links TRBV4-2 to TRBJ2-1; 8 bases are a match to TRBD2. Germline CDR1 is LGHNA and CDR2 is YNFKEQ. V was clipped by 1 base and J by 6 bases; unmatched bases: 11. The CDR3 is 17 residues long. CDR3 in amino acids: CASSQVDPAGVGNEQFF. The CDR3 coding sequence is TGTGCCAGCAGCCAAGTGGACCCAGCGGGAGTAGGCAATGAGCAGTTCTTC.

V and J are TRBV10-1 and TRBJ2-4; 13 bases line up with TRBD2. The CDR3 contains 16 residues. Germline V gene lookup returns CDR1 WNHNN and CDR2 SYGVQD (reference sequence). Germline trimming cut 5 bases from V and 8 bases from J; bases unmatched to any gene: 9. The CDR3 loop is CASSLGLAGVRDIQYF. The CDR3 DNA reads TGCGCCAGCAGTTTAGGACTAGCGGGAGTTAGGGACATTCAGTACTTC.

The chain joins TRBV18 to TRBJ2-1; 8 bases agree with TRBD1. The CDR3 consists of 13 residues. Germline-derived CDR1 and CDR2 are KGHSH and LQKENI. After removal of 6 bases from V and 9 bases from J, the junction contained 7 bases not matched to a gene. The CDR3 coding sequence is TGTGCCAGCTCTCAGGGGGCCGGAACTGAGCAGTTCTTC. It yields the protein CASSQGAGTEQFF.

The gene calls are TRBV6-6 and TRBJ2-2; D is perhaps TRBD2 (6 bases). CDR1 MNHNY and CDR2 SVGAGI come from the germline V gene (reference sequence). V gave up 0 bases and J gave up 6 bases, with 11 bases separating them. The CDR3 has 15 amino acids. In nucleotides, the CDR3 is TGTGCCAGCAGTTACTCGAGACTAGTTGCCGGGGAGCTGTTTTTT. Its translation is CASSYSRLVAGELFF.

The V and J genes are TRBV9 and TRBJ2-7; 7 bases are a match to TRBD1. The CDR3 length is 14 residues. Germline lookup yields CDR1 SGDLS and CDR2 YYNGEE. V trimming: 0 bases; J trimming: 3 bases; junction bases outside the gene matches: 3. This CDR3 reads CASSVGSGGYEQYF. CDR3 in DNA: TGTGCCAGCAGCGTAGGGTCAGGGGGCTACGAGCAGTACTTC.

The chain joins TRBV6-1 to TRBJ1-1; maybe TRBD1 (6 bases). Trimming took off 7 bases at V and 1 base at J, with 7 bases between the two ends. Germline assignment: CDR1 MNHNS and CDR2 SASEGT. The CDR3 is 12 residues long. The CDR3 DNA sequence: TGTGCCAGCATACAGGGGAACACTGAAGCTTTCTTT. It encodes CASIQGNTEAFF.

The genes are TRBV27 and TRBJ1-1; 10 positions agree with TRBD1. The junction had 10 bases not matched to a gene; V was cut back by 5 bases and J by 7 bases. The CDR3 is 15 amino acids. Germline CDR1 MNHEY, CDR2 SMNVEV (reference sequence). The CDR3 sequence is CASSRQGARPVEAFF. The CDR3 bases are TGTGCCAGCAGTCGACAGGGGGCGCGCCCGGTTGAAGCTTTCTTT.

The chain employs TRBV18 and TRBJ2-5, with 10 bases fitting TRBD2. The germline CDR1 and CDR2 sequences are KGHSH and LQKENI. CDR3 length equals 19 residues. V lost 2 bases, J lost 1 base, and 13 bases stayed unmatched. CDR3 loop: CASSPFLASGRYGQETQYF. CDR3 bases: TGTGCCAGCTCACCATTCTTGGCTAGCGGGAGATATGGCCAAGAGACCCAGTACTTC.

The chain carries TRBV30 and TRBJ1-5; D perhaps matches TRBD1 (6 bases). Looked up from germline, CDR1 is GTSNPN and CDR2 is SVGIG (reference sequence). Trimming shortened V by 5 bases and J by 3 bases, and 11 bases separated the two germline ends. The CDR3 totals 13 residues. In DNA form, the CDR3 reads TGTGCCTGGGGGGAGGGGGACAATCAGCCCCAGCATTTT. It translates to CAWGEGDNQPQHF. Variable domain in full (rest from reference TRBV30 and TRBJ1-5): SQTIHQWPATLVQPVGSPLSLECTVEGTSNPNLYWYRQAAGRGLQLLFYSVGIGQISSEVPQNLSASRPQDRQFILSSKKLLLSDSGFYLCAWGEGDNQPQHFGDGTRLSIL.

The chain combines TRBV19 with TRBJ1-4; TRBD1 matches 8 bases. Germline V gives CDR1 LNHDA, CDR2 SQIVND (reference sequence). Trimming took 5 bases from V and 4 from J; bases not matched to a gene: 6. The CDR3 is 15 amino acids. The CDR3 is CASSRPGQVNEKLFF. The DNA of the CDR3 is TGTGCCAGTAGTCGACCGGGACAGGTTAATGAAAAACTGTTTTTT.

This clone showed up just a few times. The chain carries TRBV25-1 and TRBJ2-1; D perhaps matches TRBD1 (6 bases). V was pared by 3 bases and J by 8 bases, with 11 bases between. The CDR3 runs to 13 residues. Per the germline V gene, CDR1 is MGHDK and CDR2 is SYGVNS. For the CDR3, the DNA is TGTGCCAGCAGTGACAGACAGGTCGATGAGCAGTTCTTC. Translated: CASSDRQVDEQFF.

In this sample, this clone turned up once. This chain links TRBV6-5 with TRBJ2-1; 7 bases agree with TRBD1. This CDR3 has 16 amino acids. Germline CDR1 reads MNHEY; CDR2 reads SVGAGI. Trimming took 4 bases from V and 0 from J; bases not matched to a gene: 6. CDR3 nucleotides: TGTGCCAGCAGTTCTACAGGGGTGAGCTCCTACAATGAGCAGTTCTTC. As protein: CASSSTGVSSYNEQFF.

The V and J genes are TRBV4-1 and TRBJ2-7, with D perhaps matching TRBD2 (5 bases). Germline loops: CDR1 MGHRA, CDR2 YSYEKL. The CDR3 sequence is 13 residues long. V was trimmed by 4 bases and J by 3 bases, leaving 10 bases between them. The DNA of the CDR3 is TGCGCCAGCAGCCCCCGGGGTTTCTACGAGCAGTACTTC. Amino acids: CASSPRGFYEQYF.